This T cell receptor (beta chain) appears in the sequencing data of a study of cytomegalovirus exposure and HLA in healthy donors. Overall study results and limits: The CMV antigen specificity of a few CMV-associated chains was confirmed through in vitro analysis. There were some public TCRs occurring in many donors, but most TCR sequences were rare. High specificity and sensitivity for cytomegalovirus status were reported for the classifier. Associated with cytomegalovirus, according to the listing, were 150 to 200 TCR beta chains.

After removal of 6 bases from V and 1 base from J, the junction contained 5 bases not matched to a gene. Per germline, CDR1 SGHTA and CDR2 FQGNSA. This CDR3 is built from 15 residues. Profiled with immunoSEQ multiplex PCR; TCRdb holds only in-frame clones, not every one. Of around 300,000 clones listed, roughly 90% are singletons. Turning to this clone: Its antigen is undetermined.

V usage is TRBV7-2 and J usage is TRBJ2-7, with 11 bases aligning to TRBD2. What was sequenced was PBMCs. The clonotype originates from a woman aged 18-29 years in good health and CMV-seronegative. CDR3 DNA sequence: TGTGCCAGCAGTCAGCGACTAGCGGGGTCCTACGAGCAGTACTTC. Its translation: CASSQRLAGSYEQYF. The full variable domain, completed using reference TRBV7-2 and TRBJ2-7, is GAGVSQSPSNKVTEKGKDVELRCDPISGHTALYWYRQSLGQGLEFLIYFQGNSAPDKSGLPSDRFSAERTGGSVSTLTIQRTQQEDSAVYLCASSQRLAGSYEQYFGPGTRLTVT.